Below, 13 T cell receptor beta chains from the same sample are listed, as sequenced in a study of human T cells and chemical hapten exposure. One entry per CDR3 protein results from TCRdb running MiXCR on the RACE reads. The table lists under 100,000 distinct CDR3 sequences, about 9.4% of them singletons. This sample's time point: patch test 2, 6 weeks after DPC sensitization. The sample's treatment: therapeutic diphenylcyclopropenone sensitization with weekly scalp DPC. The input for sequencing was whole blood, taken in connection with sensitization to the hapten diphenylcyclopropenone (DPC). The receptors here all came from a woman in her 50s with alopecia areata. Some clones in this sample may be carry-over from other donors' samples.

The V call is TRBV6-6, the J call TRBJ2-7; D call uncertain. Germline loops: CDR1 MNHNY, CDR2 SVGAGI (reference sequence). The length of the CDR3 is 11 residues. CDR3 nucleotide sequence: TGTGCGGCCGGCCCAGCGTACGAGCAGTACTTC. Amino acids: CAAGPAYEQYF.

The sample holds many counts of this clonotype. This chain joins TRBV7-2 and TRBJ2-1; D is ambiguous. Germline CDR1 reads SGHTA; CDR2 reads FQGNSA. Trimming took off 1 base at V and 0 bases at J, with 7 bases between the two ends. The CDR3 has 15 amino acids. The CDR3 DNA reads TGTGCCAGCAGCTTAGATTCGAGCTCCTACAATGAGCAGTTCTTC. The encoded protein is CASSLDSSSYNEQFF.

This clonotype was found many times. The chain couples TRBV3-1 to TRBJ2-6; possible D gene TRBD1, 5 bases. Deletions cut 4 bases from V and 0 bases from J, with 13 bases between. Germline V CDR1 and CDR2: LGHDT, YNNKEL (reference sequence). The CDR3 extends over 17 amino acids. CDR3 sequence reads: CASSLDSPSSGANVLTF. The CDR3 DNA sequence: TGTGCCAGCAGCCTTGACAGTCCTAGCTCTGGGGCCAACGTCCTGACTTTC.

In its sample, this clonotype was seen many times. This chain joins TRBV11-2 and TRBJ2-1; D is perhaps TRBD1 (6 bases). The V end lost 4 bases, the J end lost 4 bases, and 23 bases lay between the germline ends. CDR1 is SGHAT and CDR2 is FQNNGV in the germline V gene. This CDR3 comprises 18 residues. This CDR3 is CASSSREGVRDGYNEQFF. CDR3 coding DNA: TGTGCCAGCAGCTCAAGAGAGGGGGTGAGGGATGGTTACAATGAGCAGTTCTTC.

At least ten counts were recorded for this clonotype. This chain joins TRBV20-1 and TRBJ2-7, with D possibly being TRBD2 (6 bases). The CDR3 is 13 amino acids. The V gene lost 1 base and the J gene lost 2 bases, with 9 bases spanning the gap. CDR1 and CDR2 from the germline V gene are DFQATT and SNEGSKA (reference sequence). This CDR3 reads CSARGTTAYEQYF. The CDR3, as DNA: TGCAGTGCTAGAGGGACTACCGCCTACGAGCAGTACTTC.

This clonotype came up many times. CDR3 nucleotides: TGTGCCATCGCCCCAGGGCTCGGTGAAAAACTGTTTTTT. Translation gives CAIAPGLGEKLFF. The chain links TRBV15 to TRBJ1-4; tentatively, D is TRBD1 (5 bases). Germline values: CDR1 LNHNV, CDR2 YYDKDF (reference sequence). The V end was cut by 10 bases, the J end by 7 bases, with 16 bases between. This CDR3 region has 13 residues.

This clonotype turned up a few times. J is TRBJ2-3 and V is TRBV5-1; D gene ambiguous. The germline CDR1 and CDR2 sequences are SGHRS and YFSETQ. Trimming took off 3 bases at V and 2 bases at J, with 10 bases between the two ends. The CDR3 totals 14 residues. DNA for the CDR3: TGCGCCAGCAGCTCCAGACTCGTCACAGATACGCAGTATTTT. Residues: CASSSRLVTDTQYF.

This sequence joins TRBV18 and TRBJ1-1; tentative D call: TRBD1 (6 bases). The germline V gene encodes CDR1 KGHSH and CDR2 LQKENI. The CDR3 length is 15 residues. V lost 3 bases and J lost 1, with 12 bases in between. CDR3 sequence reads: CASSPEQGKNTEAFF. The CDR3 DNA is TGTGCCAGCTCACCGGAGCAGGGGAAGAACACTGAAGCTTTCTTT.

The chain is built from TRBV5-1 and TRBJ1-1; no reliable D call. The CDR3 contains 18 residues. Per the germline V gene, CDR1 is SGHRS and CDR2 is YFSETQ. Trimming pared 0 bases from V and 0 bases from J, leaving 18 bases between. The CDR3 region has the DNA TGCGCCAGCAGCTTGGAGACGGTCGCGGTTTGGGTGAACACTGAAGCTTTCTTT. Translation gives CASSLETVAVWVNTEAFF.

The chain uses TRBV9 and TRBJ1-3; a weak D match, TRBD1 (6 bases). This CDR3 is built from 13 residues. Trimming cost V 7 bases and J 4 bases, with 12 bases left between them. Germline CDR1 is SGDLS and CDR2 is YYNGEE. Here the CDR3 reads CASGEGDGNTIYF. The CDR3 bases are TGTGCCAGCGGGGAGGGGGACGGAAACACCATATATTTT. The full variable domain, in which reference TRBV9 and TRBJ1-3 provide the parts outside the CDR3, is DSGVTQTPKHLITATGQRVTLRCSPRSGDLSVYWYQQSLDQGLQFLIQYYNGEERAKGNILERFSAQQFPDLHSELNLSSLELGDSALYFCASGEGDGNTIYFGEGSWLTVV.

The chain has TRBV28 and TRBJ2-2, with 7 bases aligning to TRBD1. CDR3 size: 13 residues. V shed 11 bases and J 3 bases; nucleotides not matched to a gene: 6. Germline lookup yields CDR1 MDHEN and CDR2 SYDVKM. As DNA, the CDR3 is TGTGCCGGACGGACAGGATACACCGGGGAGCTGTTTTTT. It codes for CAGRTGYTGELFF.

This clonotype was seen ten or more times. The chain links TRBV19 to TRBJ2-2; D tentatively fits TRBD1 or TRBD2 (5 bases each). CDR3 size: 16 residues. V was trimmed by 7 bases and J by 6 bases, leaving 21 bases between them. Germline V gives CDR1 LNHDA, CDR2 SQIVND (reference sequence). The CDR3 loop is CASTQGRSFRAGELFF. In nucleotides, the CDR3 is TGTGCCAGTACCCAGGGACGCTCGTTTCGGGCCGGGGAGCTGTTTTTT.

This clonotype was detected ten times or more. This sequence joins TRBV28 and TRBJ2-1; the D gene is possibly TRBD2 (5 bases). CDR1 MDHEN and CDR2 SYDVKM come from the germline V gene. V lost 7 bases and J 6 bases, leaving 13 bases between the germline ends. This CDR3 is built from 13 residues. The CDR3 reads CASTRSGVNEQFF. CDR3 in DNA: TGTGCCAGCACCCGGTCCGGGGTCAATGAGCAGTTCTTC.